The T cell receptor beta chain described here comes from a study of identical twins. CDR1 is DFQATT, CDR2 SNEGSKA, per germline (reference sequence). V lost 4 bases and J lost 4, with 11 bases in between. The CDR3 has 13 amino acids. TCRdb used MiXCR to reprocess the 5' RACE reads, holding one entry per CDR3 protein. The data contain around 230,000 distinct CDR3 sequences, 6% to 7% of them seen just once; the ten biggest clones take up less than 15%. These data also formed part of another study, on T cells expressing NK-cell markers. That study adds: One of eight sequenced donors was HCMV-seronegative; the other seven were seropositive.

Sequenced material: CD8+ T cells sorted from blood. The TCR originated in a woman under 30 in good health. This chain links TRBV20-1 with TRBJ2-1, with no clear D. The CDR3 region is CSAKRASYNEQFF. The CDR3 DNA sequence: TGCAGTGCTAAAAGGGCCTCTTACAATGAGCAGTTCTTC.